The 20 T cell receptor beta chains reported below all come from one sample, sequenced in a study of identical twins. TCRdb reprocessed the 5' RACE reads via MiXCR and lists one record per CDR3 protein. The repertoire holds 500,000 to 600,000 distinct CDR3 sequences, with about 20% as singletons. The sample also formed part of further work on T cells expressing NK-cell markers.

The sequenced sample consisted of CD4+ T cells sorted from blood. The receptors originated from a woman between 18 and 29 years old in good health.

V usage is TRBV7-2 and J usage is TRBJ1-1; the match to TRBD1 covers 7 bases. The trim removed 5 bases at V and 5 bases at J, leaving 8 bases unmatched. CDR3 size: 14 residues. Germline loops: CDR1 SGHTA, CDR2 FQGNSA. The CDR3 spells CASSIRQGGTEAFF. Here the CDR3 DNA reads TGTGCCAGCAGCATAAGACAGGGAGGAACTGAAGCTTTCTTT. The full variable domain, completed using reference TRBV7-2 and TRBJ1-1, is GAGVSQSPSNKVTEKGKDVELRCDPISGHTALYWYRQSLGQGLEFLIYFQGNSAPDKSGLPSDRFSAERTGGSVSTLTIQRTQQEDSAVYLCASSIRQGGTEAFFGQGTRLTVV.

This clonotype was seen just once. This chain uses TRBV30 with TRBJ1-5; the D is unclear. The CDR3 runs to 13 residues. Germline V gene data show CDR1 as GTSNPN and CDR2 as SVGIG (reference sequence). V was trimmed by 0 bases and J by 2 bases, leaving 5 bases between them. The CDR3 DNA sequence: TGTGCCTGGAGTGTACATCGCAATCAGCCCCAGCATTTT. This translates into CAWSVHRNQPQHF. The entire variable domain, with the rest obtained from reference TRBV30 and TRBJ1-5, is as follows: SQTIHQWPATLVQPVGSPLSLECTVEGTSNPNLYWYRQAAGRGLQLLFYSVGIGQISSEVPQNLSASRPQDRQFILSSKKLLLSDSGFYLCAWSVHRNQPQHFGDGTRLSIL.

This clonotype was detected many times. The rearrangement uses TRBV20-1 and TRBJ1-5; 9 bases agree with TRBD1. Germline lookup yields CDR1 DFQATT and CDR2 SNEGSKA (reference sequence). Trimming at V came to 6 bases and at J to 1 base, leaving 7 bases not matched to a gene. This CDR3 has 15 amino acids. Written as DNA, the CDR3 is TGCAGTGCCCCTACAGGGGGCGGAAGCAATCAGCCCCAGCATTTT. Translating it yields CSAPTGGGSNQPQHF.

The chain has TRBV7-2 and TRBJ2-5; the D call may be TRBD1 or TRBD2 (5 bases each). Trimming shortened V by 2 bases and J by 5 bases, and 21 bases separated the two germline ends. Germline values: CDR1 SGHTA, CDR2 FQGNSA. The CDR3 runs to 17 residues. CDR3 DNA: TGTGCCAGCAGCTTAATACCCCCCGAGGGGAAGTGGGAGACCCAGTACTTC. Its protein is CASSLIPPEGKWETQYF. Filled out from reference TRBV7-2 and TRBJ2-5, the complete variable domain reads GAGVSQSPSNKVTEKGKDVELRCDPISGHTALYWYRQSLGQGLEFLIYFQGNSAPDKSGLPSDRFSAERTGGSVSTLTIQRTQQEDSAVYLCASSLIPPEGKWETQYFGPGTRLLVL.

In this sample, this clonotype turned up a few times. The chain links TRBV9 to TRBJ1-2; TRBD1 matches at 8 bases. The CDR3 covers 14 residues. After removal of 3 bases from V and 5 bases from J, the junction contained 6 bases not matched to a gene. Germline CDR1 is SGDLS and CDR2 is YYNGEE. CDR3 protein: CASSDRDRFYGYTF. The CDR3 region has the DNA TGTGCCAGCAGCGACCGGGACAGGTTTTATGGCTACACCTTC.

This clonotype was seen more than once but under ten times. The V and J genes are TRBV9 and TRBJ2-7; 9 bases align to TRBD2. The trim removed 3 bases at V and 0 bases at J, leaving 4 bases unmatched. The V gene's germline CDR1 is SGDLS and CDR2 YYNGEE. The CDR3 contains 15 residues. CDR3 in amino acids: CASSGSGGPSYEQYF. DNA for the CDR3: TGTGCCAGCAGCGGAAGCGGGGGGCCCTCCTACGAGCAGTACTTC. Using reference TRBV9 and TRBJ2-7 for the parts outside the CDR3, the full variable domain is DSGVTQTPKHLITATGQRVTLRCSPRSGDLSVYWYQQSLDQGLQFLIQYYNGEERAKGNILERFSAQQFPDLHSELNLSSLELGDSALYFCASSGSGGPSYEQYFGPGTRLTVT.

At least ten counts were recorded for this clonotype. The genes are TRBV7-8 and TRBJ2-7, with 13 bases fitting TRBD2. The CDR3 consists of 16 residues. Germline V gene lookup returns CDR1 SGHVS and CDR2 FQNEAQ. Losses at the gene ends were 1 base for V and 4 bases for J; bases not matched to a gene: 4. CDR3 DNA: TGTGCCAGCAGCTTAGGGACTAGCGGGGGTCCTTACGAGCAGTACTTC. Protein sequence: CASSLGTSGGPYEQYF.

This chain uses TRBV20-1 with TRBJ2-3; 8 nucleotides agree with TRBD1. CDR3 length equals 15 residues. CDR1 and CDR2 from the germline V gene are DFQATT and SNEGSKA (reference sequence). V lost 5 bases, J lost 0 bases, and 7 bases stayed unmatched. The CDR3 sequence: CSARQGRSSTDTQYF. For the CDR3, the DNA is TGCAGTGCTCGACAGGGGCGATCTAGCACAGATACGCAGTATTTT.

This clonotype appeared a few times. The CDR3 region is CSARLADTDTQYF. The CDR3 DNA reads as TGCAGTGCTAGGCTAGCGGACACAGATACGCAGTATTTT. V and J are TRBV20-1 and TRBJ2-3; 7 nucleotides match TRBD2. Germline V gene data show CDR1 as DFQATT and CDR2 as SNEGSKA (reference sequence). The CDR3 totals 13 residues. V lost 3 bases, J lost 2 bases, and 2 bases stayed unmatched.

This chain joins TRBV27 and TRBJ2-2; the D gene could be TRBD1 or TRBD2 (7 bases each). CDR3 length: 14 residues. CDR1 MNHEY and CDR2 SMNVEV come from the germline V gene (reference sequence). V was shortened by 8 bases and J by 5 bases, with 15 bases between the two germline ends. CDR3 sequence reads: CASHRQGGTGELFF. CDR3 bases: TGTGCCAGCCATCGACAGGGAGGGACCGGGGAGCTGTTTTTT.

This clonotype has ten or more counts. V gene TRBV7-8 combines with J gene TRBJ1-6; D is unresolved. The CDR3 length is 14 residues. Germline lookup yields CDR1 SGHVS and CDR2 FQNEAQ. Between the trimmed V and J ends, which lost 4 bases and 6 bases, there was a span of 10 bases. The CDR3 DNA follows: TGTGCCAGCAGCTCCCCATCCCCTAATTCACCCCTCCACTTT. Translated: CASSSPSPNSPLHF. Looking up the rest from reference TRBV7-8 and TRBJ1-6 gives the full variable domain: GAGVSQSPRYKVAKRGQDVALRCDPISGHVSLFWYQQALGQGPEFLTYFQNEAQLDKSGLPSDRFFAERPEGSVSTLKIQRTQQEDSAVYLCASSSPSPNSPLHFGNGTRLTVT.

The chain recombines TRBV20-1 with TRBJ2-2, with TRBD2 matching over 10 bases. Germline V CDR1 and CDR2: DFQATT, SNEGSKA (reference sequence). V lost 6 bases and J lost 5; bases outside the gene matches: 6. The CDR3 sequence is 14 residues long. In nucleotides, the CDR3 is TGCAGTGCGCTAGCTAGCGGGGGTACCGGGGAGCTGTTTTTT. It codes for CSALASGGTGELFF.

The rearrangement uses TRBV12-3 or TRBV12-4 and TRBJ2-7, with TRBD2 identical over 7 bases. The CDR3 spans 14 residues. Trimming removed 6 bases from V and 5 bases from J; junction bases left unmatched: 10. The DNA of the CDR3 is TGTGCCAGCAGGGGGTCGACTAGCACACACGAGCAGTACTTC. This translates into CASRGSTSTHEQYF.

This clonotype has ten or more counts. The CDR3 region is CSATTLARYEQYF. CDR3 DNA sequence: TGCAGTGCAACGACACTAGCGCGGTACGAGCAGTACTTC. This chain connects TRBV20-1 to TRBJ2-7; 7 positions agree with TRBD2. This CDR3 is 13 amino acids long. Trimming took 6 bases from V and 4 from J; bases not matched to a gene: 9. The V gene's germline CDR1 is DFQATT and CDR2 SNEGSKA (reference sequence).

V usage is TRBV6-5 and J usage is TRBJ2-7; a weak D match, TRBD1 (5 bases). Germline V lookup: CDR1 MNHEY, CDR2 SVGAGI. This CDR3 has 15 amino acids. Trimming took off 2 bases at V and 7 bases at J, with 18 bases between the two ends. The chain's CDR3 is CASSYIGAPTEEQYF. The CDR3 bases are TGTGCCAGCAGTTACATAGGGGCCCCCACTGAAGAGCAGTACTTC.

This clonotype has a handful of counts. The J gene is TRBJ2-7, the V gene TRBV29-1; TRBD1 matches 8 bases. The germline V gene has CDR1 SQVTM and CDR2 ANQGSEA. This CDR3 has 12 amino acids. V dropped 7 bases and J dropped 6; count of bases not matched to a gene: 8. The DNA for the CDR3 is TGCAGCGCCGTGGACAGGGTGGGCGAGCAGTACTTC. It translates to CSAVDRVGEQYF.

This clonotype showed up just a few times. CDR3 region: CASSWGDTYNEQFF. CDR3 DNA sequence: TGCGCCAGCAGCTGGGGGGACACCTACAATGAGCAGTTCTTC. V gene TRBV5-1 combines with J gene TRBJ2-1; the D call may be TRBD1 or TRBD2 (6 bases each). CDR1 and CDR2 (germline): SGHRS, YFSETQ. Trimming took 3 bases from V and 2 from J, leaving 9 bases between them. CDR3 size: 14 residues.

This clonotype was seen more than once but under ten times. The genes are TRBV11-2 and TRBJ2-1; perhaps TRBD2 as D (6 bases). CDR1 is SGHAT, CDR2 FQNNGV, per germline. Deletions cut 0 bases from V and 10 bases from J, with 13 bases between. The CDR3 has 14 residues. CDR3 in DNA: TGTGCCAGCAGCTTAGAGGGAGGAGTCAGAGAGCAGTTCTTC. It codes for CASSLEGGVREQFF. The entire variable domain, with the rest obtained from reference TRBV11-2 and TRBJ2-1, is as follows: EAGVAQSPRYKIIEKRQSVAFWCNPISGHATLYWYQQILGQGPKLLIQFQNNGVVDDSQLPKDRFSAERLKGVDSTLKIQPAKLEDSAVYLCASSLEGGVREQFFGPGTRLTVL.

This clonotype has a handful of counts. The V and J genes are TRBV20-1 and TRBJ2-1, with D perhaps matching TRBD1 or TRBD2 (6 bases each). The CDR3 is made up of 13 amino acids. Looked up from germline, CDR1 is DFQATT and CDR2 is SNEGSKA (reference sequence). Trimming shortened V by 7 bases and J by 0 bases, and 10 bases separated the two germline ends. This CDR3 is CSGGASSYNEQFF. DNA for the CDR3: TGCAGTGGGGGGGCGAGCTCCTACAATGAGCAGTTCTTC.

The rearrangement uses TRBV27 and TRBJ2-5, with a possible D match to TRBD2 (6 bases). The V and J ends lost 2 bases and 5 bases respectively, with 12 bases between them. The CDR3 spans 14 residues. From germline, CDR1 is MNHEY and CDR2 SMNVEV (reference sequence). The CDR3 reads CASSLGAGFETQYF. The CDR3 DNA sequence: TGTGCCAGCAGTTTAGGCGCGGGATTCGAGACCCAGTACTTC.